This T cell receptor (beta chain) was documented in a study of control samples from healthy donors and cancer patients. Data came from immunoSEQ multiplex PCR; TCRdb stores just in-frame clones and leaves some out. The repertoire holds roughly 200,000 clones, with 85% to 95% as singletons. This CDR3 is built from 15 residues. Trimming at V came to 2 bases and at J to 6 bases, leaving 7 bases not matched to a gene. Germline CDR1 ENHRY, CDR2 SYGVKD. Sequencing was performed on blood. The sequence came from a man aged 45-60 years in good health. The chain recombines TRBV10-3 with TRBJ1-2, with 9 bases identical to TRBD1. This CDR3 reads CAISEPGTGLDGYTF. The CDR3 bases are TGTGCCATCAGTGAGCCCGGGACAGGGTTGGATGGCTACACCTTC.